This T cell receptor beta chain was found in a study of blood T cell repertoires in COVID-19 (dated by TCRdb to about 2020). In terms of the full investigation: The collaborator samples originated in the United States, Italy and Spain and spanned the acute and convalescent phases of COVID-19. The samples were drawn from two sources: the first 160 participants of the ongoing ImmuneRACE study, and fewer than 1,500 subjects contributed by 6 global collaborators. Where available, HLA class I and class II types were taken from metadata supplied by the sample provider and were not determined by assay-based typing. A freely available public database, intended as a resource for researchers studying the immune response to SARS-CoV-2, is where the repertoires were released. The prospective study material was composed of cDNA or gDNA derived from T cells, B-cell-depleted T cells, or PBMCs. Sample metadata almost always included a de-identified subject ID, COVID-19 status, age in years and sex. The dataset comprised deeply sampled blood TCRbeta repertoires from subjects exposed to, actively infected with, or recovered from COVID-19. What the authors observed across the whole study: The quantity of clinical and demographic metadata differed by source and by participant and was supplied without curation.

CDR1 and CDR2, looked up from the germline V gene (reference sequence), are SGHNT and YYREEE. The CDR3 goes from the cysteine to the phenylalanine over 13 residues. Only the CDR3 portion is preserved as DNA: 39 bases, with reading frame beginning at the first base. V is clipped by 4 bases and J by 2 bases, and the sequence between their germline boundaries is 10 bases long. TCRbeta CDR3 regions were amplified from genomic DNA using the immunoSEQ Assay, a bias-controlled multiplex PCR. For the original study's pipeline: The number of nucleated cells in each sample was estimated from the amplification of reference gene primers within the assay. To quantify the absolute abundance of each unique TCRbeta CDR3 rearrangement, sequence reads were collapsed and filtered. For each sample, productive Simpson clonality was calculated as the square root of Simpson's diversity index across productive rearrangements. TCRdb stores this immuneACCESS table with in-frame sequences only. Part of the clones is absent; in the studies checked, under half of the shortfall reflects unresolved V genes, and no reason is known for the rest. The D gene and trimming were derived from the DNA, and the V and J assignments and clone size from that table. The sample yields around 80,000 clones; about four fifths were counted once. Jointly, the top ten make up roughly 9% of the sample.

Whole blood was collected in K2EDTA tubes by collaborating institutions according to the institutions' own protocols. For TCRbeta analysis, collaborators shipped samples in one of three forms: frozen whole blood, isolated PBMCs, or DNA extracted from either of those sample types. A word on this clone: The target of this receptor is not known. Base qualities are not provided; no much larger clone lies one nucleotide away.

The specimen was peripheral blood. The chain joins TRBV5-4 to TRBJ2-7; D gene: possibly TRBD1, on 5 matching bases. The TCR comes from a human donor in a cohort sampled during active COVID-19. The CDR3 region reads CASSRGSTYEQYF. The nucleotide sequence is TGTGCCAGCAGCAGGGGATCAACCTACGAGCAGTACTTC. Outside the CDR3, residues come from the reference TRBV5-4 and TRBJ2-7 proteins, so the full variable domain is: ETGVTQSPTHLIKTRGQQVTLRCSSQSGHNTVSWYQQALGQGPQFIFQYYREEENGRGNFPPRFSGLQFPNYSSELNVNALELDDSALYLCASSRGSTYEQYFGPGTRLTVT.